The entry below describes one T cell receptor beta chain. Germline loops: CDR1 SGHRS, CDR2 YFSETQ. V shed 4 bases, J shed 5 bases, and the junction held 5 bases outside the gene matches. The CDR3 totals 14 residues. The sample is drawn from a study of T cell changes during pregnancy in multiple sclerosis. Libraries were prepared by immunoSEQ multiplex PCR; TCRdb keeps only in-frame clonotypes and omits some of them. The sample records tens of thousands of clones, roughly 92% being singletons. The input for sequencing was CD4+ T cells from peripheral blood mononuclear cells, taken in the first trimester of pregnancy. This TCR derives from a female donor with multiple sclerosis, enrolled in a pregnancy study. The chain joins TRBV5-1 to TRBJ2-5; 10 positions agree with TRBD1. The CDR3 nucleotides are TGCGCCAGCAGCGGGACAGGGGCCGCGGAGACCCAGTACTTC. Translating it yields CASSGTGAAETQYF.